This T cell receptor (beta chain) stems from a study of synovial regulatory T cells in juvenile arthritis. At the level of the study: A few patients were therapy-naive; 6 or 7 received methotrexate alone.

Note on this clone: Its specificity is unknown.

TCRdb's table, derived via immunoSEQ multiplex PCR, lists solely in-frame clones and lacks some. The sample shows about 9,600 clones, and roughly 2% sits with its ten largest clones. General study points: iaTreg cells shared more CDR3 sequences with synovial Tregs than other blood Tregs did. Largely private between patients, iaTreg TCR repertoires showed partial overlap with synovial Teff and blood CPL repertoires. Compared with other blood Treg cells, inflammation-associated Treg cells had reduced TCR diversity.

Germline assignment: CDR1 SQVTM and CDR2 ANQGSEA. CDR3 size: 12 residues. The entry carries no DNA sequence. Sequences were obtained from Treg cells from blood. As to subset: remaining (HLA-DR-negative) circulating blood Treg cells. The sequence was obtained from a donor younger than 30 with juvenile idiopathic arthritis. This sequence joins TRBV29-1 and TRBJ2-7; there is no DNA to check the TCRdb D call of TRBD1. CDR3 protein: CSVGQGSYEQYF.